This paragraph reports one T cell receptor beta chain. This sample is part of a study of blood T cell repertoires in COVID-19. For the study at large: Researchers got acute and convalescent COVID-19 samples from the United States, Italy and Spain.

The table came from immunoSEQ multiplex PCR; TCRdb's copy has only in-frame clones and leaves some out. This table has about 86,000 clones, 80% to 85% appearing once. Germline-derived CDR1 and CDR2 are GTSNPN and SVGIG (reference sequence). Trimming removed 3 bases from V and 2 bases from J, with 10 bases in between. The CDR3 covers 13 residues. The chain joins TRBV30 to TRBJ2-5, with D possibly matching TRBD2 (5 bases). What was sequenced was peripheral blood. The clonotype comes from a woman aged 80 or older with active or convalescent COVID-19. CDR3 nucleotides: TGTGCCTGGAGACCCGGGGTACAAGAGACCCAGTACTTC. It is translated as CAWRPGVQETQYF.